The 16 T cell receptor beta chains in this list originate from one sample, sequenced in a study of T cells in tuberculosis. Time point reported: new active TB diagnosis, blood taken before or within 7 days of starting treatment. The assay was immunoSEQ multiplex PCR, and TCRdb's table has in-frame clones only and misses some. The table records around 49,000 clones, nearly 95% of them present only once. Material: PBMCs, obtained at tuberculosis diagnosis. These receptors originate from an adult with tuberculosis.

The rearrangement links TRBV28 to TRBJ1-5; 9 nucleotides match TRBD1. V shed 7 bases and J 6 bases; nucleotides not matched to a gene: 7. CDR1 and CDR2 (germline): MDHEN, SYDVKM. The CDR3 runs to 14 residues. As DNA, the CDR3 is TGTGCCAGCACCCCGAACAGGGGGCGTCAGCCCCAGCATTTT. Translated, it gives CASTPNRGRQPQHF.

For the CDR3, the DNA is TGTGCCAGCAACTTACAGGTCTTCTACGAGCAGTACTTC. Protein product: CASNLQVFYEQYF. This sequence joins TRBV28 and TRBJ2-7; a weak D match, TRBD1 (5 bases). Germline V CDR1 and CDR2: MDHEN, SYDVKM. The V end lost 7 bases, the J end lost 3 bases, and 13 bases lay between the germline ends. This CDR3 is 13 amino acids long.

V and J are TRBV5-6 and TRBJ1-3; D gene uncertain. The V end was cut by 4 bases, the J end by 0 bases, with 8 bases between. Germline values: CDR1 SGHDT, CDR2 YYEEEE. This CDR3 spans 14 amino acids. CDR3 sequence: CASSRPGSGNTIYF. CDR3 nucleotide sequence: TGTGCCAGCAGCCGTCCGGGCTCTGGAAACACCATATATTTT.

The chain employs TRBV9 and TRBJ2-5; maybe TRBD2 (5 bases). Germline values: CDR1 SGDLS, CDR2 YYNGEE. The CDR3 sequence is 16 residues long. V lost 4 bases, J lost 4 bases, and 20 bases lay in between. CDR3 in DNA: TGTGCCAGCAGCCCGCAATCGGGGAATGAAGGAGAGACCCAGTACTTC. The encoded protein is CASSPQSGNEGETQYF. Full variable domain (rest looked up from reference TRBV9 and TRBJ2-5): DSGVTQTPKHLITATGQRVTLRCSPRSGDLSVYWYQQSLDQGLQFLIQYYNGEERAKGNILERFSAQQFPDLHSELNLSSLELGDSALYFCASSPQSGNEGETQYFGPGTRLLVL.

The V gene is TRBV30, the J gene TRBJ1-5, with 8 positions matching TRBD1. J lost 5 bases, V lost 6 bases, and 6 bases had no gene match. The CDR3 is made up of 13 amino acids. CDR1 is GTSNPN, CDR2 SVGIG, per germline (reference sequence). CDR3 protein: CACTTGEYQPQHF. The CDR3 region has the DNA TGTGCCTGTACGACAGGGGAATATCAGCCCCAGCATTTT.

This clone was observed once. The chain employs TRBV27 and TRBJ2-3; no reliable D call. The germline V gene has CDR1 MNHEY and CDR2 SMNVEV (reference sequence). The CDR3 loop spans 13 amino acids. Trimming cost V 10 bases and J 0 bases, with 11 bases left between them. Here the CDR3 DNA reads TGTGCCAACTCATCCACTAGCACAGATACGCAGTATTTT. Its translation is CANSSTSTDTQYF.

The V gene is TRBV19, the J gene TRBJ1-5; no clear D gene. Germline values: CDR1 LNHDA, CDR2 SQIVND (reference sequence). CDR3 length equals 14 residues. V was shortened by 1 base and J by 6 bases, with 10 bases between the two germline ends. CDR3 DNA: TGTGCCAGTAGTATAGCCCCGCCGGGTCAGCCCCAGCATTTT. As protein: CASSIAPPGQPQHF. The complete variable domain, with remaining parts taken from reference TRBV19 and TRBJ1-5, reads DGGITQSPKYLFRKEGQNVTLSCEQNLNHDAMYWYRQDPGQGLRLIYYSQIVNDFQKGDIAEGYSVSREKKESFPLTVTSAQKNPTAFYLCASSIAPPGQPQHFGDGTRLSIL.

This chain links TRBV6-5 with TRBJ2-1; 7 nucleotides match TRBD1. The germline V gene encodes CDR1 MNHEY and CDR2 SVGAGI. This CDR3 has 15 residues. V lost 3 bases, J lost 5 bases, and 7 bases stayed unmatched. The DNA of the CDR3 is TGTGCCAGCAGTTATGGGGACAGAGTTAACAATGAGCAGTTCTTC. Translation gives CASSYGDRVNNEQFF.

The chain links TRBV7-9 to TRBJ2-7; TRBD1 matches 11 bases. With V trimmed by 3 bases and J by 3 bases, 1 base remained unmatched. The germline CDR1 and CDR2 sequences are SEHNR and FQNEAQ (reference sequence). The CDR3 has 14 residues. The CDR3 nucleotides are TGTGCCAGCAGCTTGGGACAGGGGGGCTACGAGCAGTACTTC. Residues: CASSLGQGGYEQYF.

This chain connects TRBV30 to TRBJ2-7; 8 nucleotides line up with TRBD1. The CDR3 consists of 13 residues. V lost 4 bases and J lost 6; bases outside the gene matches: 8. In germline, CDR1 is GTSNPN, CDR2 SVGIG (reference sequence). CDR3 amino acids: CAWIGTGGSEQYF. CDR3 nucleotide sequence: TGTGCCTGGATTGGAACAGGGGGAAGCGAGCAGTACTTC.

The chain combines TRBV4-1 with TRBJ2-7; 8 bases align to TRBD2. Per germline, CDR1 MGHRA and CDR2 YSYEKL. The V segment lost 0 bases and the J segment 4 bases; nucleotides outside the gene matches: 5. There are 15 residues in the CDR3. CDR3 in amino acids: CASSQDRGGLYEQYF. The DNA of the CDR3 is TGCGCCAGCAGCCAAGATCGGGGGGGCCTTTACGAGCAGTACTTC.

The rearrangement joins TRBV30 to TRBJ2-5; 8 bases match TRBD2. Germline CDR1 GTSNPN, CDR2 SVGIG (reference sequence). V lost 3 bases, J lost 4 bases, and 13 bases stayed unmatched. The CDR3 sequence is 16 residues long. The CDR3 coding sequence is TGTGCCTGGAGCCCTATCCCCAACAGCGGGAGAGAGACCCAGTACTTC. Translation gives CAWSPIPNSGRETQYF.

This sequence joins TRBV6-5 and TRBJ2-1, with TRBD2 matching over 12 bases. Looked up from germline, CDR1 is MNHEY and CDR2 is SVGAGI. The J segment lost 4 bases and the V segment lost 5 bases, leaving 3 bases of the junction unmatched. CDR3 length equals 15 residues. The CDR3, as DNA: TGTGCCAGCAGTCCCGGACTAGCGGGGTACAATGAGCAGTTCTTC. Residues: CASSPGLAGYNEQFF.

This clone was picked up one time. The chain has TRBV15 and TRBJ2-1; 9 bases agree with TRBD2. The germline V gene encodes CDR1 LNHNV and CDR2 YYDKDF (reference sequence). The CDR3 totals 16 residues. With V trimmed by 5 bases and J by 5 bases, 10 bases remained unmatched. The CDR3: CATSWGSGRNHNEQFF. The CDR3 nucleotides are TGTGCCACCAGCTGGGGTAGCGGGAGAAACCACAATGAGCAGTTCTTC.

The rearrangement links TRBV7-2 to TRBJ1-1; D is unclear. CDR1 and CDR2 from the germline V gene are SGHTA and FQGNSA. V was cut by 1 base and J by 1 base, with 7 bases left in between. The CDR3 covers 14 residues. Here the CDR3 reads CASSLDVRNTEAFF. For the CDR3, the DNA is TGTGCCAGCAGCTTAGATGTTAGGAACACTGAAGCTTTCTTT. The whole variable domain, filled in from reference TRBV7-2 and TRBJ1-1, reads GAGVSQSPSNKVTEKGKDVELRCDPISGHTALYWYRQSLGQGLEFLIYFQGNSAPDKSGLPSDRFSAERTGGSVSTLTIQRTQQEDSAVYLCASSLDVRNTEAFFGQGTRLTVV.

The rearrangement links TRBV18 to TRBJ2-3, with D possibly TRBD2 on 6 matching bases. Germline CDR1 is KGHSH and CDR2 is LQKENI. The CDR3 contains 15 residues. The ends were cut back, 3 bases at V and 6 bases at J, with 16 bases in the middle. The CDR3 DNA is TGTGCCAGCTCACCCACCGGAGGGCCGACGGATACGCAGTATTTT. Translating gives CASSPTGGPTDTQYF.